This record covers a single TCR beta chain. The antigen remains unidentified. The sample belongs to a study of T cells expressing NK-cell markers. Study background: The study drew TCR beta repertoires from sorted CD3+CD56+NKG2C+, CD3+CD56+NKG2C- and CD3+CD56-NKG2C+ T cells. There were seven HCMV-seropositive donors and one seronegative donor among the eight sequenced.

UMIs accompanied the 5'RACE template switching by which TCR beta cDNA was made. Reprocessing the 5' RACE reads, TCRdb reports a single entry for every CDR3 protein and omits DNA. The table lists some 390,000 distinct CDR3 sequences, with about 10% in the top ten. Notes on the study in general: Where a handful of donors were concerned, these clonotypes also led the CD3+CD56-NKG2C+ fraction.

The CDR3 extends over 15 amino acids. V gene TRBV12-3 or TRBV12-4 combines with J gene TRBJ2-1; TCRdb selects TRBD2, and the lack of DNA leaves this call unchecked. The receptor was isolated from a woman aged 45-65 years in good health. Sequenced material: blood T cells: a sorted CD56 or NKG2C T cell subset, CD4+ or CD8+ T cells, or bulk PBMC T cells (not recorded which). The CDR3 protein is CASSFKTSGVREQFF.